The 24 T cell receptor beta chains below come from one sample, sequenced in a study of T cell changes during pregnancy in multiple sclerosis. The table came from immunoSEQ multiplex PCR; TCRdb's copy has only in-frame clones and leaves some out. The data show approximately 36,000 clones, 88% seen once. Sequenced material: CD8+ T cells from peripheral blood mononuclear cells, taken in the third trimester of pregnancy. Source of these receptors: a female donor with multiple sclerosis, enrolled in a pregnancy study.

The J gene is TRBJ2-7, the V gene TRBV30; TRBD2 is a possible D gene (5 bases). Trimming took off 0 bases at V and 3 bases at J, with 12 bases between the two ends. The germline V gene encodes CDR1 GTSNPN and CDR2 SVGIG (reference sequence). The CDR3 totals 14 residues. The CDR3 region has the DNA TGTGCCTGGAGTGTAGAGGACCGGGGCTACGAGCAGTACTTC. The encoded protein is CAWSVEDRGYEQYF.

The rearrangement joins TRBV2 to TRBJ1-4; a possible D gene is TRBD1 (6 bases). This CDR3 contains 18 residues. The V gene's germline CDR1 is SNHLY and CDR2 FYNNEI. Between the trimmed V and J ends, which lost 1 base and 4 bases, there was a span of 19 bases. DNA of the CDR3: TGTGCCAGCAGTGAAGTCTCACTCCACAGGGAGGGTAATGAAAAACTGTTTTTT. Its protein product is CASSEVSLHREGNEKLFF.

This chain connects TRBV6-5 to TRBJ2-3, with D possibly TRBD2 on 6 matching bases. The CDR3 covers 14 residues. CDR1 and CDR2 from the germline V gene are MNHEY and SVGAGI. Trimming took off 2 bases at V and 2 bases at J, with 8 bases between the two ends. The CDR3 spells CASSYGGDTDTQYF. CDR3 in DNA: TGTGCCAGCAGTTACGGCGGGGACACAGATACGCAGTATTTT.

The chain combines TRBV2 with TRBJ2-7; D perhaps matches TRBD1 (5 bases). Trimming stripped 0 bases from V and 0 bases from J, with 12 bases between. Germline-derived CDR1 and CDR2 are SNHLY and FYNNEI. The CDR3 has 16 residues. The CDR3 sequence is CASSEALPTVSYEQYF. The CDR3 nucleotides are TGTGCCAGCAGTGAAGCGCTTCCGACAGTCTCCTACGAGCAGTACTTC. Filled out from reference TRBV2 and TRBJ2-7, the complete variable domain reads EPEVTQTPSHQVTQMGQEVILRCVPISNHLYFYWYRQILGQKVEFLVSFYNNEISEKSEIFDDQFSVERPDGSNFTLKIRSTKLEDSAMYFCASSEALPTVSYEQYFGPGTRLTVT.

This clone appeared once. DNA of the CDR3: TGTGCCAGCAGCTCTTTATGGGACAACCTCAATCAGCCCCAGCATTTT. Translated: CASSSLWDNLNQPQHF. The rearrangement joins TRBV7-8 to TRBJ1-5, with D maybe TRBD1 (6 bases). The CDR3 consists of 16 residues. In germline, CDR1 is SGHVS, CDR2 FQNEAQ. The germline V and J ends were trimmed by 4 bases and 3 bases, with 16 bases remaining between them.

This clone was recorded once. The chain employs TRBV30 and TRBJ2-5, with TRBD1 identical over 8 bases. The trim removed 6 bases at V and 5 bases at J, leaving 11 bases unmatched. This CDR3 has 14 amino acids. In germline, CDR1 is GTSNPN, CDR2 SVGIG (reference sequence). The DNA of the CDR3 is TGTGCCTGTTCCACTGGACAGGGCTGGGAGACCCAGTACTTC. This gives the protein CACSTGQGWETQYF.

V gene TRBV11-2 combines with J gene TRBJ2-7; a possible D gene is TRBD1 (6 bases). The CDR3 runs 16 residues. Germline assignment: CDR1 SGHAT and CDR2 FQNNGV. The ends were cut back, 1 base at V and 9 bases at J, with 22 bases in the middle. The CDR3: CASSLGPLDSPTWQYF. The CDR3 DNA sequence: TGTGCCAGCAGCTTAGGCCCCCTGGACAGTCCTACGTGGCAGTACTTC.

A few counts support this clone. V usage is TRBV6-4 and J usage is TRBJ2-3, with 8 bases that match TRBD2. V was clipped by 2 bases and J by 6 bases; unmatched bases: 7. Germline assignment: CDR1 MRHNA and CDR2 SNTAGT. CDR3 length equals 15 residues. The CDR3 is CASSDAAGGYDTQYF. The CDR3 region has the DNA TGTGCCAGCAGTGACGCGGCGGGGGGCTACGATACGCAGTATTTT.

The rearrangement joins TRBV13 to TRBJ2-5; a weak D match, TRBD1 (6 bases). Trimming removed 4 bases at V and 1 base at J, with 10 bases between. CDR1 and CDR2 from the germline V gene are PRHDT and FYEKMQ (reference sequence). This CDR3 comprises 14 residues. DNA of the CDR3: TGTGCCAGCAGCTCAGGACAGAGCCAAGAGACCCAGTACTTC. Translated, it gives CASSSGQSQETQYF.

This sequence joins TRBV6-1 and TRBJ1-4, with TRBD1 as a possible D gene (6 bases). V shed 8 bases and J shed 3 bases, with 10 bases lying between them. The CDR3 spans 13 residues. Germline V gene sequence: CDR1 MNHNS, CDR2 SASEGT. CDR3 region: CASHREANEKLFF. The CDR3 DNA reads as TGTGCCAGCCACAGGGAAGCTAATGAAAAACTGTTTTTT.

The V and J genes are TRBV30 and TRBJ2-6; 7 positions agree with TRBD2. V trimming: 0 bases; J trimming: 11 bases; junction bases outside the gene matches: 7. The CDR3 consists of 14 residues. CDR1 is GTSNPN and CDR2 is SVGIG in the germline V gene (reference sequence). The CDR3 region is CAWSVWGGVDVLTF. CDR3 nucleotide sequence: TGTGCCTGGAGTGTATGGGGAGGGGTGGACGTCCTGACTTTC.

The chain joins TRBV18 to TRBJ2-7, with TRBD2 matching over 15 bases. The V and J ends lost 0 bases and 2 bases, in that order; junction bases with no gene match: 5. Germline V CDR1 and CDR2: KGHSH, LQKENI. This CDR3 is 18 amino acids long. This CDR3 is CASSPPGLAGGPPYEQYF. DNA of the CDR3: TGTGCCAGCTCACCACCGGGACTAGCGGGGGGACCTCCCTACGAGCAGTACTTC.

CDR3 residues: CASSLGLNYEQYF. In DNA, the CDR3 is TGTGCCAGCAGCTTAGGACTCAACTACGAGCAGTACTTC. The chain joins TRBV9 to TRBJ2-7, with a tentative D call TRBD2 (5 bases). Trimming took off 4 bases at V and 3 bases at J, with 11 bases between the two ends. The CDR3 has 13 amino acids. Germline-derived CDR1 and CDR2 are SGDLS and YYNGEE.

The chain couples TRBV4-3 to TRBJ2-2; TRBD2 aligns across 8 bases. Germline CDR1 is LGHNA and CDR2 is YSLEER. The V gene end was trimmed by 4 bases and the J gene end by 3 bases; junction bases not matched to a gene: 7. The CDR3 sequence is 16 residues long. CDR3 nucleotides: TGCGCCAGCAGCCTCAGAGCGGGGGACTACACCGGGGAGCTGTTTTTT. As protein: CASSLRAGDYTGELFF.

V and J are TRBV2 and TRBJ1-5, with 7 bases that match TRBD1. Germline V gene lookup returns CDR1 SNHLY and CDR2 FYNNEI. The CDR3 consists of 13 residues. V lost 6 bases and J lost 7; bases outside the gene matches: 6. In DNA form, the CDR3 reads TGTGCCAGCAGGGAACAGGGGATCCAGCCCCAGCATTTT. Its translation is CASREQGIQPQHF.

The chain recombines TRBV4-2 with TRBJ2-2; TRBD2 might be the D (6 bases). The germline gives CDR1 LGHNA, CDR2 YNFKEQ. The CDR3 is 16 amino acids. Trimming stripped 1 base from V and 7 bases from J, with 16 bases between. CDR3 residues: CASSQVLGGRFGELFF. In DNA form, the CDR3 reads TGTGCCAGCAGCCAAGTCCTGGGGGGAAGGTTCGGGGAGCTGTTTTTT.

In its sample, this clone was seen once. CDR3 sequence: CASSLGTGGYEQYF. CDR3 sequence (DNA): TGCGCCAGCAGCTTGGGGACAGGGGGCTACGAGCAGTACTTC. The V call is TRBV5-1, the J call TRBJ2-7, with TRBD1 matching over 10 bases. The ends lost 0 bases at V and 3 bases at J; junction bases unmatched: 0. This CDR3 region has 14 residues. Germline CDR1 SGHRS, CDR2 YFSETQ.

This chain joins TRBV5-4 and TRBJ1-6; 7 bases fit TRBD1. The CDR3 length is 14 residues. After removal of 3 bases from V and 6 bases from J, the junction contained 3 bases not matched to a gene. Germline values: CDR1 SGHNT, CDR2 YYREEE (reference sequence). The CDR3, as DNA: TGTGCCAGCAGCTCGGGACAGCTTAATTCACCCCTCCACTTT. Translated: CASSSGQLNSPLHF. The whole variable domain, remainder taken from reference TRBV5-4 and TRBJ1-6, is ETGVTQSPTHLIKTRGQQVTLRCSSQSGHNTVSWYQQALGQGPQFIFQYYREEENGRGNFPPRFSGLQFPNYSSELNVNALELDDSALYLCASSSGQLNSPLHFGNGTRLTVT.

The V and J genes are TRBV14 and TRBJ2-2; D gene unclear. V lost 0 bases and J 5 bases, leaving 13 bases between the germline ends. This CDR3 is 16 amino acids long. Germline V CDR1 and CDR2: SGHDN, FVKESK. The CDR3 nucleotides read TGTGCCAGCAGCCAAGATTGGCCAGGCAGGACCGGGGAGCTGTTTTTT. Protein product: CASSQDWPGRTGELFF.

The chain uses TRBV2 and TRBJ1-1; 9 bases are shared with TRBD1. Trimming cost V 9 bases and J 1 base; bases outside gene matches: 12. The germline CDR1 and CDR2 sequences are SNHLY and FYNNEI. This CDR3 comprises 16 residues. The CDR3 sequence: CARLLPGQGRNTEAFF. The CDR3 nucleotides read TGTGCCAGATTATTACCGGGACAGGGAAGGAACACTGAAGCTTTCTTT.

This rearrangement joins TRBV2 to TRBJ1-4; 7 nucleotides align to TRBD1. The CDR3 contains 12 residues. The germline V gene encodes CDR1 SNHLY and CDR2 FYNNEI. V gave up 10 bases and J gave up 8 bases; unmatched junction bases: 7. CDR3 sequence: CANSDRREKLFF. CDR3 nucleotide sequence: TGTGCCAACTCGGACAGGAGGGAAAAACTGTTTTTT.

The chain has TRBV6-1 and TRBJ1-1; D is unresolved. Trimming took off 2 bases at V and 1 base at J, with 5 bases between the two ends. This CDR3 is 13 amino acids long. Germline V lookup: CDR1 MNHNS, CDR2 SASEGT. CDR3 sequence reads: CASSETENTEAFF. In nucleotides, the CDR3 is TGTGCCAGCAGTGAAACAGAGAACACTGAAGCTTTCTTT.

The chain joins TRBV19 to TRBJ1-2, with no clear D. The CDR3 has 18 residues. CDR1 and CDR2 (germline): LNHDA, SQIVND (reference sequence). Trimming took off 2 bases at V and 4 bases at J, with 23 bases between the two ends. CDR3 in amino acids: CASSIQAPILNRGYGYTF. DNA of the CDR3: TGTGCCAGTAGTATACAGGCCCCCATCCTCAATCGGGGCTATGGCTACACCTTC.

The chain employs TRBV6-4 and TRBJ2-3; 9 bases fit TRBD2. V gave up 1 base and J gave up 4 bases; unmatched junction bases: 3. CDR1 and CDR2 from the germline V gene are MRHNA and SNTAGT. CDR3 length: 15 amino acids. CDR3 bases: TGTGCCAGCAGTGACTTAGCGGGGGAGCCAGATACGCAGTATTTT. Translation: CASSDLAGEPDTQYF.